This passage covers 17 T cell receptor beta chains from one sample sequenced in a study of blood T cell repertoires in COVID-19. The repertoire was sequenced with immunoSEQ multiplex PCR; TCRdb's copy has only in-frame clones and lacks some. Here the sample spans approximately 61,000 clones, around 90% being singletons. Sequences were obtained from peripheral blood. The receptor source for this set is a woman aged 80 or over with active COVID-19.

As DNA, the CDR3 is TGTGCCAGCAGTGATGGGACAGCATTCTCCTACGAGCAGTACTTC. Translation gives CASSDGTAFSYEQYF. J is TRBJ2-7 and V is TRBV6-1, with TRBD1 matching over 7 bases. CDR1 is MNHNS, CDR2 SASEGT, per germline. This CDR3 has 15 amino acids. J was trimmed by 0 bases and V by 3 bases; bases with no gene match: 5.

This sequence joins TRBV24-1 and TRBJ1-1; 8 nucleotides align to TRBD1. CDR1 is KGHDR, CDR2 SFDVKD, per germline. The trim removed 3 bases at V and 1 base at J, leaving 0 bases unmatched. The CDR3 spans 14 residues. Written as DNA, the CDR3 is TGTGCCACCAGTGATGGGACAGGGAACACTGAAGCTTTCTTT. Amino acids: CATSDGTGNTEAFF.

The chain has TRBV3-1 (or the pseudogene TRBV3-2) and TRBJ2-7; 13 nucleotides agree with TRBD2. The CDR3 covers 15 residues. V trimming: 1 base; J trimming: 5 bases; junction bases outside the gene matches: 2. CDR1 is LGHDT, CDR2 YNNKEL, per germline (reference sequence). CDR3 DNA: TGTGCCAGCAGCCAAGGGACTAGCGGGGGCGACGAGCAGTACTTC. This sequence encodes CASSQGTSGGDEQYF.

This chain links TRBV27 with TRBJ2-1, with TRBD1 as a possible D gene (6 bases). The CDR3 contains 13 residues. V shed 4 bases and J shed 11 bases, with 15 bases lying between them. CDR1 is MNHEY and CDR2 is SMNVEV in the germline V gene (reference sequence). For the CDR3, the DNA is TGTGCCAGCAGTTACCGGGGACAAGGGAAGCAGTTCTTC. Protein sequence: CASSYRGQGKQFF.

This clone was detected a few times. The chain couples TRBV27 to TRBJ1-5; D gene ambiguous. Between the trimmed V and J ends, which lost 5 bases and 0 bases, there was a span of 11 bases. The CDR3 consists of 15 residues. Germline CDR1 is MNHEY and CDR2 is SMNVEV (reference sequence). CDR3 sequence: CASSPLGGSNQPQHF. DNA of the CDR3: TGTGCCAGCAGTCCCCTAGGCGGTAGCAATCAGCCCCAGCATTTT.

The chain combines TRBV7-9 with TRBJ2-7; the match to TRBD2 covers 9 bases. CDR3 size: 17 residues. Germline assignment: CDR1 SEHNR and CDR2 FQNEAQ (reference sequence). V trimming: 3 bases; J trimming: 5 bases; junction bases outside the gene matches: 14. In DNA, the CDR3 is TGTGCCAGCAGCTTGTGGGGGGCAGGGACTAGCTTCCACGAGCAGTACTTC. Translating gives CASSLWGAGTSFHEQYF.

V usage is TRBV5-1 and J usage is TRBJ2-3; TRBD2 aligns across 10 bases. This CDR3 contains 15 residues. The germline gives CDR1 SGHRS, CDR2 YFSETQ. V lost 1 base and J lost 4; bases outside the gene matches: 3. The CDR3 spells CASSLSGGAADTQYF. The CDR3 nucleotides are TGCGCCAGCAGCTTGAGCGGGGGGGCAGCAGATACGCAGTATTTT.

V gene TRBV7-3 combines with J gene TRBJ2-1, with 14 positions matching TRBD2. The CDR3 consists of 15 residues. Germline assignment: CDR1 SGHTA and CDR2 FQGTGA. V was pared by 5 bases and J by 6 bases, with 3 bases of the junction left unmatched. CDR3 in amino acids: CASSPTSGGANEQFF. CDR3 DNA sequence: TGTGCCAGCAGCCCGACTAGCGGGGGGGCCAATGAGCAGTTCTTC.

CDR3 in DNA: TGTGCCAGCAGCTCTTACAGGGACTCTGGGGCCAACGTCCTGACTTTC. This sequence encodes CASSSYRDSGANVLTF. The chain employs TRBV5-8 and TRBJ2-6, with D maybe TRBD1 (6 bases). Trimming pared 3 bases from V and 0 bases from J, leaving 10 bases between. The CDR3 runs 16 residues. CDR1 is SGHTS, CDR2 YDEGEE, per germline. The entire variable domain, with the rest obtained from reference TRBV5-8 and TRBJ2-6, is as follows: EAGVTQSPTHLIKTRGQQATLRCSPISGHTSVYWYQQALGLGLQFLLWYDEGEERNRGNFPPRFSGRQFPNYSSELNVNALELEDSALYLCASSSYRDSGANVLTFGAGSRLTVL.

The chain combines TRBV7-2 with TRBJ1-1, with TRBD1 identical over 7 bases. Germline values: CDR1 SGHTA, CDR2 FQGNSA. V shed 4 bases, J shed 5 bases, and the junction held 7 bases outside the gene matches. The CDR3 sequence is 14 residues long. In DNA, the CDR3 is TGTGCCAGCAGCTCAACACAGGGGCGAACTGAAGCTTTCTTT. The encoded protein is CASSSTQGRTEAFF.

In its sample, this clone was seen once. The rearrangement joins TRBV28 to TRBJ2-7, with D possibly matching TRBD2 (6 bases). Germline CDR1 and CDR2: MDHEN and SYDVKM. With 3 bases removed from V and 6 bases from J, the gap between germline ends came to 15 bases. The CDR3 length is 14 residues. DNA for the CDR3: TGTGCCAGCAGTTTCCGCCCCGGGGGATCCGAGCAGTACTTC. It specifies CASSFRPGGSEQYF.

V and J are TRBV19 and TRBJ2-1, with TRBD2 matching 10 bases. CDR1 and CDR2 (germline): LNHDA, SQIVND (reference sequence). This CDR3 comprises 16 residues. V lost 5 bases and J lost 2; bases outside the gene matches: 6. The CDR3 region is CASSVSGGTPYNEQFF. In nucleotides, the CDR3 is TGTGCCAGTAGTGTTAGCGGGGGGACCCCCTACAATGAGCAGTTCTTC.

This clone was seen just once. This sequence joins TRBV28 and TRBJ2-1; D gene uncertain. CDR1 is MDHEN, CDR2 SYDVKM, per germline. V lost 5 bases to trimming and J lost 8 bases, with 10 bases between them. The CDR3 is 12 amino acids. This CDR3 is CASSLQRDEQFF. CDR3 in DNA: TGTGCCAGCAGTCTACAACGGGATGAGCAGTTCTTC.

The genes are TRBV6-5 and TRBJ2-3; 8 bases align to TRBD2. With 6 bases clipped from V and 1 base from J, the junction kept 0 bases outside the gene matches. Germline V lookup: CDR1 MNHEY, CDR2 SVGAGI. CDR3 length equals 13 residues. The DNA for the CDR3 is TGTGCCAGCAGGACTAGCGGCACAGATACGCAGTATTTT. It codes for CASRTSGTDTQYF.

The chain has TRBV4-2 and TRBJ2-1, with 8 positions matching TRBD2. The CDR3 has 17 amino acids. CDR1 LGHNA and CDR2 YNFKEQ come from the germline V gene. J lost 0 bases, V lost 2 bases, and 6 bases had no gene match. CDR3 in DNA: TGTGCCAGCAGCCAACAACTAGCGGTAAGCTCCTACAATGAGCAGTTCTTC. It specifies CASSQQLAVSSYNEQFF.

This chain uses TRBV9 with TRBJ2-5; 14 bases map to TRBD2. This CDR3 is built from 16 residues. Germline lookup yields CDR1 SGDLS and CDR2 YYNGEE. V lost 4 bases, J lost 4 bases, and 6 bases stayed unmatched. The CDR3 reads CASSPRLAGGRETQYF. CDR3 in DNA: TGTGCCAGCAGCCCTCGACTAGCGGGGGGGCGAGAGACCCAGTACTTC.

The gene calls are TRBV4-2 and TRBJ1-1; unclear D gene. The CDR3 length is 15 residues. The germline CDR1 and CDR2 sequences are LGHNA and YNFKEQ. The ends were cut back, 3 bases at V and 4 bases at J, with 15 bases in the middle. In nucleotides, the CDR3 is TGTGCCAGCAGCCAGAGGGAGGGCACTGGCACTGAAGCTTTCTTT. Translating it yields CASSQREGTGTEAFF.